Below are 11 T cell receptor beta chains sequenced from a single sample in a study of T-cell memory formation after mild COVID-19. MiXCR, run by TCRdb on the 5' RACE reads, gives a single entry per CDR3 protein. Among hundreds of thousands of distinct CDR3 sequences listed, around 27% were seen once. The sequenced sample consisted of PBMCs or a T cell subset sorted from them (not recorded which). These receptors came from an adult woman who had mild COVID-19 (a few samples of this study predate the infection). Cell type and time point are not known.

This clonotype was seen a handful of times. The rearrangement uses TRBV7-9 and TRBJ2-3; D is ambiguous. Germline CDR1 SEHNR, CDR2 FQNEAQ (reference sequence). This CDR3 has 12 residues. Trimming took off 4 bases at V and 5 bases at J, with 7 bases between the two ends. CDR3 protein: CASSSIIDTQYF. DNA for the CDR3: TGTGCCAGCAGCTCGATTATAGATACGCAGTATTTT.

Points on this clonotype: At one boundary the junction diverges from the germline segment, which might be a read error. The V call is TRBV19, the J call TRBJ1-5, with 7 bases that match TRBD1. The germline V gene encodes CDR1 LNHDA and CDR2 SQIVND (reference sequence). The CDR3 contains 14 residues. In DNA, the CDR3 is TGTGCCAGTAGTATGCGACAGGGCAACCAGCCCCAGCATTTT. This sequence encodes CASSMRQGNQPQHF.

In this sample, this clonotype turned up a few times. V usage is TRBV12-3 or TRBV12-4 and J usage is TRBJ2-7; unclear D gene. Trimming pared 0 bases from V and 5 bases from J, leaving 5 bases between. The CDR3 consists of 12 residues. This chain's CDR3 is CASSLAVHEQYF. The DNA for the CDR3 is TGTGCCAGCAGTTTAGCGGTCCACGAGCAGTACTTC.

This chain connects TRBV9 to TRBJ2-3; 9 bases map to TRBD1. V lost 4 bases and J lost 0; bases outside the gene matches: 6. The CDR3 has 16 residues. Germline CDR1 SGDLS, CDR2 YYNGEE. CDR3 amino acids: CASSSPDRGSTDTQYF. CDR3 coding DNA: TGTGCCAGCAGCTCGCCGGACAGGGGCAGCACAGATACGCAGTATTTT.

The chain couples TRBV4-1 to TRBJ2-5, with a weak D call TRBD2 (6 bases). The V gene's germline CDR1 is MGHRA and CDR2 YSYEKL. The CDR3 has 16 amino acids. Trimming pared 2 bases from V and 5 bases from J, leaving 18 bases between. This CDR3 is CASSQPLVGGSETQYF. Written as DNA, the CDR3 is TGCGCCAGCAGCCAACCCTTGGTCGGGGGTTCCGAGACCCAGTACTTC.

The sample holds a few counts of this clonotype. The chain combines TRBV5-6 with TRBJ2-1; D may be TRBD1 or TRBD2 (5 bases each). Germline CDR1 is SGHDT and CDR2 is YYEEEE. Trimming took off 0 bases at V and 10 bases at J, with 8 bases between the two ends. The CDR3 totals 12 residues. CDR3 sequence: CASSLGDDEQFF. For the CDR3, the DNA is TGTGCCAGCAGCTTGGGGGACGACGAGCAGTTCTTC.

This clonotype was detected many times. This chain links TRBV7-2 with TRBJ1-2; 9 bases fit TRBD1. The CDR3 has 17 residues. Germline CDR1 is SGHTA and CDR2 is FQGNSA. Trimming cost V 0 bases and J 7 bases; bases outside gene matches: 12. CDR3 nucleotide sequence: TGTGCCAGCAGCTTAGCCCCTCCGGGACAGGGATTCGGTGGCTACACCTTC. Translating gives CASSLAPPGQGFGGYTF.

This clonotype was counted between two and nine times. The gene calls are TRBV7-8 and TRBJ2-7; D tentatively fits TRBD1 or TRBD2 (6 bases each). The CDR3 runs to 16 residues. Looked up from germline, CDR1 is SGHVS and CDR2 is FQNEAQ. Trimming removed 4 bases from V and 3 bases from J, with 19 bases in between. The CDR3 DNA sequence: TGTGCCAGCAGCTCTAGGAGGGGGACGGGGAACTACGAGCAGTACTTC. It encodes CASSSRRGTGNYEQYF.

Only a few counts were recorded for this clonotype. This chain links TRBV7-3 with TRBJ2-3, with TRBD1 matching 10 bases. With V trimmed by 6 bases and J by 4 bases, 7 bases remained unmatched. The germline V gene has CDR1 SGHTA and CDR2 FQGTGA. The CDR3 runs to 15 residues. This chain's CDR3 is CASRLTGGLADTQYF. Written as DNA, the CDR3 is TGTGCCAGCAGACTGACAGGGGGCTTGGCAGATACGCAGTATTTT.

V usage is TRBV7-3 and J usage is TRBJ2-3; D uncertain. The CDR3 is 13 residues long. From germline, CDR1 is SGHTA and CDR2 FQGTGA. Trimming left V 6 bases short and J 3 bases short, with 10 bases between. The DNA for the CDR3 is TGTGCCAGCAGGGCAATGGGGACAGATACGCAGTATTTT. Amino acids: CASRAMGTDTQYF. Full variable domain (missing parts from reference TRBV7-3 and TRBJ2-3): GAGVSQTPSNKVTEKGKYVELRCDPISGHTALYWYRQSLGQGPEFLIYFQGTGAADDSGLPNDRFFAVRPEGSVSTLKIQRTERGDSAVYLCASRAMGTDTQYFGPGTRLTVL.

This clonotype was counted only a few times. The V call is TRBV29-1, the J call TRBJ2-5; 8 nucleotides line up with TRBD2. The V gene's germline CDR1 is SQVTM and CDR2 ANQGSEA. V dropped 6 bases and J dropped 0; count of bases not matched to a gene: 6. This CDR3 region has 14 residues. This chain's CDR3 is CSVLREGYQETQYF. The CDR3 region has the DNA TGCAGCGTCCTCCGGGAGGGGTACCAAGAGACCCAGTACTTC.